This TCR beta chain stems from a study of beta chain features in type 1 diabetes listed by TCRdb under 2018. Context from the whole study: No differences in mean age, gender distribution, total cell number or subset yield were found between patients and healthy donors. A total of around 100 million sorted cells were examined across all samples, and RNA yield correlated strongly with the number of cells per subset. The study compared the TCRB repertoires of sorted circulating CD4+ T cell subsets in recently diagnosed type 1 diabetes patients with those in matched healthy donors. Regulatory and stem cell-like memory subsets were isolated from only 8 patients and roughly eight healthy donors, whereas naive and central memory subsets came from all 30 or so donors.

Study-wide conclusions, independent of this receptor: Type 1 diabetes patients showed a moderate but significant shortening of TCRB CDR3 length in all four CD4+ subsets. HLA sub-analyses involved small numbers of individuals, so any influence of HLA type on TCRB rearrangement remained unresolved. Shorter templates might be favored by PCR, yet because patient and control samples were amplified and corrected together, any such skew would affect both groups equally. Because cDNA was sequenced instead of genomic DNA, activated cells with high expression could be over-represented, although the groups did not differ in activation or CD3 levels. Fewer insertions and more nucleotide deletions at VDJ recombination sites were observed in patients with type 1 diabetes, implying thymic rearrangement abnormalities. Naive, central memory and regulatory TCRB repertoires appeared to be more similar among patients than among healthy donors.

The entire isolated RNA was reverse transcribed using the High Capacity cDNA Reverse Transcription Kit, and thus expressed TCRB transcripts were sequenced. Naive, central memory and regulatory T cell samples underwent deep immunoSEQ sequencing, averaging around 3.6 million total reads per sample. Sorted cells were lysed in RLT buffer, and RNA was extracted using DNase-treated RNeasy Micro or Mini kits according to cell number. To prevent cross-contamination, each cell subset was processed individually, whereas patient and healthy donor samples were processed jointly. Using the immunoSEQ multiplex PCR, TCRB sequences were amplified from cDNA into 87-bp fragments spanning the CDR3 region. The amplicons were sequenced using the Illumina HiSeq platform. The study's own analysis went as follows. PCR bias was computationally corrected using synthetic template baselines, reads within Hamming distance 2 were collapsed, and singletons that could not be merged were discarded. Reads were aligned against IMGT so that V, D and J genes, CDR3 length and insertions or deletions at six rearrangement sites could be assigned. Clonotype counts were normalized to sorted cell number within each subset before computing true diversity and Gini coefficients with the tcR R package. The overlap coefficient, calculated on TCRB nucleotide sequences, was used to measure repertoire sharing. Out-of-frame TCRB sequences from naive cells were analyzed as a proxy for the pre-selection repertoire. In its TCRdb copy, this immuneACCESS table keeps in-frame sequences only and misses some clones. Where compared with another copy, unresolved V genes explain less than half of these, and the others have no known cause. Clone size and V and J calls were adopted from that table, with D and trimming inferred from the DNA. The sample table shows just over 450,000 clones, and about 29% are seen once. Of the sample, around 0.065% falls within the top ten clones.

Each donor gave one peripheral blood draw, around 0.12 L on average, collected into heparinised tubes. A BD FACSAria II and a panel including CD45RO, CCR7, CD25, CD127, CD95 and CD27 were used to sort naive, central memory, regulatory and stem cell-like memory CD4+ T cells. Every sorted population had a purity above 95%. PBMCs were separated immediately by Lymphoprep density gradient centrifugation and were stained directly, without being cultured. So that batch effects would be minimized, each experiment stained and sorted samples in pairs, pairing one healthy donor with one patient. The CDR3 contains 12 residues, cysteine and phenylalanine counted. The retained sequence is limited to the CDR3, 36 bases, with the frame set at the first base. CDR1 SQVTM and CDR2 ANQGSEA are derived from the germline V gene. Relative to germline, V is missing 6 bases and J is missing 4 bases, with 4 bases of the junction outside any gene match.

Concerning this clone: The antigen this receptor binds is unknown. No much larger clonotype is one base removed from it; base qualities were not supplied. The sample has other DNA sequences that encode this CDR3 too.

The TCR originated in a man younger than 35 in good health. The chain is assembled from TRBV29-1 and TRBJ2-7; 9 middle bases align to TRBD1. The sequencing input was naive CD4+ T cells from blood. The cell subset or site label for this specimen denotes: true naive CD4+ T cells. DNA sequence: TGCAGCGTCGGGACAGGGTTATACGAGCAGTACTTC. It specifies CSVGTGLYEQYF.